This is a list of T cell receptor beta chains from one sample in a study of T cell responses to AZD1222 COVID-19 vaccine. The repertoire was sequenced with immunoSEQ multiplex PCR; TCRdb's copy has only in-frame clones and lacks some. The sample comprises some 79,000 clones, approximately 85% of which are singletons, and about 12% rests with the top ten. Here the sequenced sample was peripheral blood, taken 28 days after the second AZD1222 dose. All receptors derive from an adult who received the AZD1222 COVID-19 vaccine. The CDR3 runs from the conserved cysteine through the conserved F or W.

j_call v_call cdr3_aa
TRBJ2-5 TRBV18 CASSPDRDGGRGTQYF
TRBJ1-2 TRBV6-1 CASSDQRPTGYLYGYTF
TRBJ2-6 TRBV4-2 CASSHLTGGTGANVLTF
TRBJ1-6 TRBV4-3 CASSPGQGLNSPLHF
TRBJ1-3 TRBV18 CASSPKDSGNTIYF
TRBJ2-7 TRBV3-1/TRBV3-2 CASSPMGGSGYTDEQYF
TRBJ1-1 TRBV4-1 CASSQDLGGTEAFF
TRBJ1-3 TRBV4-2 CASSQDRGSGNTIYF
TRBJ1-2 TRBV12-3/TRBV12-4 CASSWGGYGYTF
TRBJ1-3 TRBV14 CASSLQGNTIYF
TRBJ1-6 TRBV11-2 CASSLAAQGGPLHF
TRBJ2-2 TRBV10-3 CAISVDRRNPGELFF
TRBJ2-3 TRBV4-1 CASSLAGAQYF
TRBJ1-2 TRBV5-4 CASSLGPGQGRYTF
TRBJ1-1 TRBV19 CASSLGTENTEAFF
TRBJ2-2 TRBV12-3/TRBV12-4 CASRQSYTGELFF
TRBJ1-2 TRBV10-3 CAITGQEGSGYTF
TRBJ2-1 TRBV14 CASSQDGTSPYEQFF
TRBJ1-1 TRBV5-1 CASSPTTGQMNTEAFF
TRBJ1-6 TRBV27 CASSYDSSYNSPLHF
TRBJ2-7 TRBV27 CASTGSGRAREQYF
TRBJ1-4 TRBV5-1 CASSLTGIFNEKLFF
TRBJ1-2 TRBV6-4 CASRAQGQSNYGYTF
TRBJ2-3 TRBV5-5 CASSPRDRRDTQYF
TRBJ1-1 TRBV2 CASYPLMNTEAFF
TRBJ2-7 TRBV28 CASYSRTYYEQYF
TRBJ1-3 TRBV7-9 CASSPRVAGNTIYF
TRBJ2-6 TRBV19 CASKTGGGGANVLTF
TRBJ2-1 TRBV27 CASSARLAGFPEQFF
TRBJ2-7 TRBV7-2 CASSQWAANYEQYF
TRBJ1-5 TRBV5-1 CASSLKGEQPQHF
TRBJ1-5 TRBV2 CASKIQGANNQPQHF
TRBJ2-2 TRBV18 CASSPSGGKPGELFF
TRBJ1-6 TRBV3-1/TRBV3-2 CASSQLRNSPLHF
TRBJ1-1 TRBV9 CASSPVTGPREEAFF
TRBJ2-5 TRBV20-1 CSASTRGGLQETQYF
TRBJ1-1 TRBV25-1 CASTPSDSPGSEAFF
TRBJ1-6 TRBV5-1 CASSGGTGERSPLHF
TRBJ2-2 TRBV5-1 CASSLEWGAGELFF
TRBJ2-7 TRBV28 CASSPRPNGGPDNEQYF
TRBJ2-7 TRBV5-1 CASCQGQSYEQYF
TRBJ2-1 TRBV4-1 CASSHPGLAGGPDYNEQFF
TRBJ1-4 TRBV5-6 CASSSTGVGNEKLFF
TRBJ1-1 TRBV19 CASSPPPDRVTEAFF
TRBJ2-1 TRBV20-1 CSARDHPEQFF
TRBJ2-7 TRBV7-2 CASSLTSGSSYEQYF
TRBJ2-3 TRBV19 CASSATPVGRDTQYF
TRBJ2-7 TRBV5-1 CASTRISGNNYEQYF
TRBJ2-7 TRBV6-1 CASSEWGGQSSYEQYF
TRBJ2-2 TRBV6-5 CASSYPIGGTGELFF
TRBJ2-7 TRBV3-1/TRBV3-2 CASSQGGEQYF
TRBJ2-5 TRBV4-3 CASSRGSSETQYF